The rows below give T cell receptor beta chains drawn from one sample of a study of OX40 agonist ivuxolimab in advanced cancers. The data were produced by immunoSEQ multiplex PCR, yet TCRdb's version contains in-frame clones alone and is incomplete. The sample records under 80,000 clones, about 93% being singletons. Sequenced here: CD4+ or CD8+ T cells sorted from blood, sampled in a trial of the OX40 agonist ivuxolimab. These receptors came from an adult with an advanced solid tumor such as melanoma, head and neck, liver or kidney cancer. Each CDR3 is given with its conserved first and last residue. The D gene is left open where the match is weak. Clone size is given for some rows only: seen once, a few or many times, or a class if the clone is expanded.

>TRBD2|TRBJ2-1|TRBV9|NA
CASSVVPAGDEQFF
TGTGCCAGCAGCGTAGTCCCAGCGGGGGATGAGCAGTTCTTC
>NA|TRBJ2-2|TRBV5-1|NA
CASSFYANTGELFF
TGCGCCAGCAGCTTTTATGCGAACACCGGGGAGCTGTTTTTT
>NA|TRBJ1-3|TRBV28|NA
CASSFGAEGNTIYF
TGTGCCAGCAGTTTCGGGGCGGAAGGAAACACCATATATTTT
>TRBD1|TRBJ1-2|TRBV10-3|NA
CAISVPGTGNYGYTF
TGTGCCATCAGTGTTCCCGGGACAGGGAACTATGGCTACACCTTC
>NA|TRBJ1-4|TRBV6-1|NA
CASSANRDFGAKLFF
TGTGCCAGCAGTGCAAACCGGGACTTTGGCGCAAAACTGTTTTTT
>NA|TRBJ2-7|TRBV11-1|NA
CASSFLTYEQYF
TGTGCCAGCAGCTTCCTAACCTACGAGCAGTACTTC
>TRBD2|TRBJ2-1|TRBV25-1|NA
CASSVTLAGGPEFF
TGTGCCAGCAGTGTGACACTAGCGGGAGGGCCGGAGTTCTTC
>NA|TRBJ1-4|TRBV2|NA
CASSIMTGVELFF
TGTGCCAGCAGCATTATGACAGGAGTGGAACTGTTTTTT
>TRBD2|TRBJ2-1|TRBV5-1|NA
CASSLLAGGPGSYNEQFF
TGCGCCAGCAGCCTACTAGCGGGAGGGCCAGGGTCCTACAATGAGCAGTTCTTC
>NA|TRBJ2-5|TRBV6-1|NA
CASSRLHPGTQYF
TGTGCCAGCAGTCGACTGCACCCAGGGACCCAGTACTTC
>TRBD2|TRBJ2-2|TRBV5-1|NA
CASNLLAGALTGELFF
TGCGCCAGCAACCTACTAGCGGGCGCCCTCACCGGGGAGCTGTTTTTT
>TRBD2|TRBJ2-3|TRBV7-3|NA
CASSPGTSGGADTQYF
TGTGCCAGCAGCCCTGGGACTAGCGGGGGGGCAGATACGCAGTATTTT
>NA|TRBJ1-1|TRBV6-1|NA
CASSEWGATTEAFF
TGTGCCAGCAGTGAATGGGGGGCCACCACTGAAGCTTTCTTT
>NA|TRBJ2-1|TRBV7-9|NA
CASRTGGGEQFF
TGTGCCAGCCGGACAGGTGGGGGGGAGCAGTTCTTC
>NA|TRBJ2-7|TRBV2|NA
CASSAPSRTSYEQYF
TGTGCCAGCAGTGCACCTTCCCGCACCTCCTACGAGCAGTACTTC
>NA|TRBJ1-1|TRBV10-3|NA
CAITPDSSRGTEAFF
TGTGCCATCACACCGGACTCATCAAGGGGAACTGAAGCTTTCTTT
>TRBD2|TRBJ2-7|TRBV7-3|NA
CASSLVGLAGEQYF
TGTGCCAGCAGCTTAGTGGGACTAGCGGGGGAGCAGTACTTC
>TRBD2|TRBJ2-4|TRBV29-1|NA
CSVDSRTGLAGGLLAKNIQYF
TGCAGCGTTGATTCTAGGACGGGACTAGCGGGAGGGCTGCTAGCCAAAAACATTCAGTACTTC
>TRBD1|TRBJ1-4|TRBV18|NA
CASSPRQGRGEKLFF
TGTGCCAGCTCACCAAGACAGGGGAGAGGTGAAAAACTGTTTTTT
>NA|TRBJ1-4|TRBV5-6|NA
CASSLDGLTTNEKLFF
TGTGCCAGCAGCTTGGACGGACTTACAACTAATGAAAAACTGTTTTTT
>NA|TRBJ2-7|TRBV14|NA
CASSQVGGQSYEQYF
TGTGCCAGCAGCCAAGTAGGCGGGCAGTCCTACGAGCAGTACTTC
>TRBD1|TRBJ1-4|TRBV7-2|NA
CASSSTGGAREKLFF
TGTGCCAGCAGTTCCACAGGGGGCGCTCGGGAAAAACTGTTTTTT
>NA|TRBJ2-2|TRBV5-6|NA
CASSAWVSNTGELFF
TGTGCCAGCAGCGCCTGGGTTTCGAACACCGGGGAGCTGTTTTTT
>NA|TRBJ1-4|TRBV18|NA
CASSPTGSGKLFF
TGTGCCAGCTCTCCCACAGGGAGTGGGAAACTGTTTTTT
>NA|TRBJ2-7|TRBV30|NA
CAWSGPSGPTYEQYF
TGTGCCTGGAGTGGACCCAGCGGTCCGACCTACGAGCAGTACTTC
>NA|TRBJ1-1|TRBV19|NA
CASSMTGNTEAFF
TGTGCCAGTAGTATGACTGGGAACACTGAAGCTTTCTTT
>NA|TRBJ2-2|TRBV18|NA
CASSPPGDYTGELFF
TGTGCCAGCTCACCACCCGGGGACTACACCGGGGAGCTGTTTTTT
>NA|TRBJ1-2|TRBV28|NA
CASSSGTGSPNGYTF
TGTGCCAGCAGTTCAGGTACAGGATCGCCGAATGGCTACACCTTC
>TRBD2|TRBJ2-7|TRBV11-2|NA
CASSLGAGLAGVGEQYF
TGTGCCAGCAGCTTAGGCGCCGGACTAGCGGGAGTCGGAGAGCAGTACTTC
>NA|TRBJ2-2|TRBV25-1|once
CASSEAGMEGELFF
TGTGCCAGCAGTGAGGCAGGGATGGAAGGGGAGCTGTTTTTT
>NA|TRBJ2-1|TRBV30|NA
CAWSVDARNNEQFF
TGTGCCTGGAGTGTAGATGCAAGAAACAATGAGCAGTTCTTC
>TRBD2|TRBJ2-5|TRBV4-1|NA
CASSQDVTSGGWETQYF
TGCGCCAGCAGCCAAGATGTCACTAGCGGGGGCTGGGAGACCCAGTACTTC
>NA|TRBJ2-3|TRBV6-5|NA
CASRTDTDTQYF
TGTGCCAGCAGGACGGACACAGATACGCAGTATTTT
>TRBD2|TRBJ2-7|TRBV10-1|NA
CASSEVAGVGSEQYF
TGCGCCAGCAGTGAGGTAGCGGGAGTGGGGTCCGAGCAGTACTTC
>NA|TRBJ1-5|TRBV18|once
CASSLSDTSNQPQHF
TGTGCCAGCTCCCTCTCTGACACGAGCAATCAGCCCCAGCATTTT
>TRBD2|TRBJ2-3|TRBV7-9|NA
CASAPGLAGFDTQYF
TGTGCCAGCGCCCCAGGACTAGCGGGATTTGATACGCAGTATTTT
>NA|TRBJ1-1|TRBV10-3|NA
CAISVGPTEAFF
TGTGCCATCAGTGTTGGGCCCACTGAAGCTTTCTTT
>NA|TRBJ1-1|TRBV29-1|few
CSVVQGWAEAFF
TGCAGCGTTGTGCAGGGTTGGGCTGAAGCTTTCTTT
>NA|TRBJ1-6|TRBV6-1|once
CASSDQGIGNSPLHF
TGTGCCAGCAGTGACCAGGGAATCGGTAATTCACCCCTCCACTTT
>TRBD1|TRBJ2-5|TRBV11-3|NA
CASSLGTGGYQETQYF
TGTGCCAGCAGCTTAGGGACAGGGGGCTATCAAGAGACCCAGTACTTC
>NA|TRBJ2-5|TRBV2|NA
CASSENVVQETQYF
TGTGCCAGCAGTGAGAATGTGGTCCAAGAGACCCAGTACTTC
>NA|TRBJ2-3|TRBV11-3|NA
CASSLEGQGTDTQYF
TGTGCCAGCAGCTTAGAAGGGCAGGGCACAGATACGCAGTATTTT
>TRBD1|TRBJ1-4|TRBV11-2|NA
CASSAQGASNEKLFF
TGTGCCAGCAGCGCGCAGGGGGCATCTAATGAAAAACTGTTTTTT
>NA|TRBJ2-2|TRBV18|once
CASSRKGWDTGELFF
TGTGCCAGCTCACGGAAGGGTTGGGACACCGGGGAGCTGTTTTTT
>NA|TRBJ1-3|TRBV30|NA
CAWSVQGSSGNTIYF
TGTGCCTGGAGTGTACAGGGCAGCTCTGGAAACACCATATATTTT
>TRBD1|TRBJ2-2|TRBV18|NA
CASSRGQDTGELFF
TGTGCCAGCTCACGGGGACAGGACACCGGGGAGCTGTTTTTT
>NA|TRBJ2-5|TRBV5-6|NA
CASSGLTVPGETQYF
TGTGCCAGCAGCGGACTGACAGTACCTGGGGAGACCCAGTACTTC
>NA|TRBJ2-5|TRBV5-8|NA
CASSLDRAGETQYF
TGTGCCAGCAGCTTGGACAGGGCTGGGGAGACCCAGTACTTC
>NA|TRBJ2-1|TRBV29-1|NA
CSALGGEQFF
TGCAGCGCCTTGGGAGGAGAGCAGTTCTTC
>NA|TRBJ2-5|TRBV6-5|NA
CASSPWTRDQETQYF
TGTGCCAGCAGTCCGTGGACGAGAGACCAAGAGACCCAGTACTTC
>NA|TRBJ1-3|TRBV30|NA
CAWSVQLENTIYF
TGTGCCTGGAGTGTACAGCTCGAAAACACCATATATTTT